These T cell receptor beta chains were read from a single sample in a study of cytomegalovirus exposure and HLA in healthy donors. TCRdb's copy holds only in-frame clones and misses some; the assay was immunoSEQ multiplex PCR. This sample has some 190,000 clones, with approximately 80% found just once. The source material was PBMCs. The receptors shown here come from a girl under 18 in good health and CMV-seropositive. The CDR3 runs from the conserved cysteine through the conserved F or W. The D gene is left open where the match is weak. Some rows have no size entry. The others give once, few or many, or a class for an expanded clone.

V gene,clone size,D gene,J gene,CDR3 DNA,CDR3 protein
TRBV6-6,NA,NA,TRBJ2-7,TGTGCCAGCAGTTACTCGAGTCCCGGCGAGGGCTACGAGCAGTACTTC,CASSYSSPGEGYEQYF
TRBV6-1,NA,NA,TRBJ2-3,TGTGCCAGCAGTGAAAGAGGTTATACGCAGTATTTT,CASSERGYTQYF
TRBV11-2,NA,NA,TRBJ1-4,TGTGCCAGCAGCTTAGAGGCAGGGATCGTCGAACTGTTTTTT,CASSLEAGIVELFF
TRBV5-1,NA,NA,TRBJ1-2,TGCGCCAGCAGCTACGGGGAGAACTATGGCTACACCTTC,CASSYGENYGYTF
TRBV5-4,NA,TRBD2,TRBJ2-7,TGTGCCAGCAGCTTGGAACCGGGCGGGAGGGCCTCCGAGCAGTACTTC,CASSLEPGGRASEQYF
TRBV25-1,NA,TRBD1,TRBJ1-1,TGTGCCAGCAACCTAAGACAGGGCGGTGAAGCTTTCTTT,CASNLRQGGEAFF
TRBV29-1,NA,NA,TRBJ2-5,TGCAGCGTTGCTGGTAGCGGAGCAAGGGAGACCCAGTACTTC,CSVAGSGARETQYF
TRBV11-2,NA,TRBD1,TRBJ2-1,TGTGCCAGCAGCACGAGGGGGCCCGGCAATGAGCAGTTCTTC,CASSTRGPGNEQFF
TRBV4-1,NA,TRBD2,TRBJ2-3,TGCGCCAGCAGCCGATACCCGTATAGCGGGAGGGGTTGGGATACGCAGTATTTT,CASSRYPYSGRGWDTQYF
TRBV7-3,NA,NA,TRBJ2-3,TGTGCCAGCAGCCCCGGGTCTCTTACGCAGTATTTT,CASSPGSLTQYF
TRBV4-3,NA,NA,TRBJ1-1,TGCGCCAGCAGCCACGCCTCGGGAGGGGTTGAAGCTTTCTTT,CASSHASGGVEAFF
TRBV15,NA,NA,TRBJ2-1,TGTGCCACCAGCAGAGATCAGGAACTAGCCTCCTTGACGGGTGAGCAGTTCTTC,CATSRDQELASLTGEQFF
TRBV29-1,NA,NA,TRBJ2-6,TGCAGCGTTGAAGAAGGGGGATCGGGGGCCAACGTCCTGACTTTC,CSVEEGGSGANVLTF
TRBV7-2,NA,TRBD2,TRBJ2-2,TGTGCCAGCAGCTTAGAACTAGCGGTCGGGGAGCTGTTTTTT,CASSLELAVGELFF
TRBV5-4,NA,NA,TRBJ1-6,TGTGCCAGCAGCTTGGACAGGGTATTGAGCTCACCCCTCCACTTT,CASSLDRVLSSPLHF
TRBV4-1,NA,NA,TRBJ2-2,TGCGCCAGCAGCCAAGGGCCAGCGGAGTCGAACACCGGGGAGCTGTTTTTT,CASSQGPAESNTGELFF
TRBV11-3,NA,TRBD2,TRBJ2-7,TGTGCCAGCAGCGCCGGGGGGAGGGATCATCCCTACGAGCAGTACTTC,CASSAGGRDHPYEQYF
TRBV11-2,NA,NA,TRBJ1-1,TGTGCCAGCAGCTTAACCCGAGGACGGAGGACTGAAGCTTTCTTT,CASSLTRGRRTEAFF
TRBV7-9,NA,NA,TRBJ1-1,TGTGCCAGCAGCCCGCCGGGGAACACTGAAGCTTTCTTT,CASSPPGNTEAFF
TRBV27,NA,NA,TRBJ1-1,TGTGCCAGCAGTATCTCCGCCGGGGGTAGGACTGAAGCTTTCTTT,CASSISAGGRTEAFF
TRBV7-2,NA,TRBD1,TRBJ1-4,TGTGCCAGCAGCATATGGACAGGGGGCAATGAAAAACTGTTTTTT,CASSIWTGGNEKLFF
TRBV6-6,NA,TRBD1,TRBJ1-1,TGTGCCAGCACCGACAGGGTGGCGAACACTGAAGCTTTCTTT,CASTDRVANTEAFF
TRBV29-1,once,NA,TRBJ2-2,TGCAGCGTTGATGCCGGGAACACCGGGGAGCTGTTTTTT,CSVDAGNTGELFF
TRBV18,NA,TRBD1,TRBJ1-4,TGTGCCAGCTCACCAACCCGACAGGGTGGGGTGGAAAAACTGTTTTTT,CASSPTRQGGVEKLFF
TRBV6-1,NA,TRBD2,TRBJ2-2,TGTGCCAGCAGCCTAACGGGGGGAGAGACCGGGGAGCTGTTTTTT,CASSLTGGETGELFF
TRBV7-6,once,TRBD1,TRBJ2-4,TGTGCCAGCAGCCCCGGGACAGTAAACATTCAGTACTTC,CASSPGTVNIQYF
TRBV29-1,NA,TRBD2,TRBJ2-1,TGCAGCGTTGTAAGCGGGGCCAGCTCCTACAATGAGCAGTTCTTC,CSVVSGASSYNEQFF
TRBV12-5,NA,NA,TRBJ1-2,TGTGCTAGTGGTTTGGCGCGGGGACTGACTACCTATGGCTACACCTTC,CASGLARGLTTYGYTF
TRBV29-1,NA,NA,TRBJ1-2,TGCAGCGTCGACACAAGTAGGGGGAGTAACTATGGCTACACCTTC,CSVDTSRGSNYGYTF
TRBV30,NA,NA,TRBJ1-1,TGTGCCTGGTCGTATGGGCCCACTGAAGCTTTCTTT,CAWSYGPTEAFF
TRBV4-3,few,TRBD1,TRBJ1-4,TGCGCCAGCAGCCAAGGGGCCGGGACAGGGGATGAAAAACTGTTTTTT,CASSQGAGTGDEKLFF
TRBV19,NA,NA,TRBJ2-7,TGTGCCACTAGTGGGGCGCATGCGAGCTCCTACGAGCAGTACTTC,CATSGAHASSYEQYF
TRBV5-1,NA,NA,TRBJ2-7,TGCGCCAGCAGTCCGGGCGGGACGACCTACGAGCAGTACTTC,CASSPGGTTYEQYF
TRBV30,few,TRBD1,TRBJ2-7,TGTGCCTGGAGTGTCGGGACAGGGGGGTACGAGCAGTACTTC,CAWSVGTGGYEQYF
TRBV6-5,NA,NA,TRBJ2-7,TGTGCCACCTCGGAGACCCGGCCGGGCGAGCAGTACTTC,CATSETRPGEQYF
TRBV6-1,NA,NA,TRBJ2-1,TGTGCCAGCAGTGGGGGGACTCCTTCCTACAATGAGCAGTTCTTC,CASSGGTPSYNEQFF
TRBV29-1,NA,NA,TRBJ1-2,TGCAGCGTTGAAGATACCTGGGCAGCCTATGGCTACACCTTC,CSVEDTWAAYGYTF
TRBV19,once,TRBD1,TRBJ1-5,TGTGCCAGTAGTACCCTGACAGGGTTAACGCAAACAGGCTACCAGCCCCAGCATTTT,CASSTLTGLTQTGYQPQHF
TRBV27,once,TRBD1,TRBJ2-2,TGTGCCAGCAGTCCCAAGACAGGGGGTTCCACCGGGGAGCTGTTTTTT,CASSPKTGGSTGELFF
TRBV6-5,NA,TRBD1,TRBJ2-1,TGTGCCAGCAGTTACGGGACAGGGTTAAATGAGCAGTTCTTC,CASSYGTGLNEQFF
TRBV6-5,NA,NA,TRBJ1-2,TGTGCCAGCAGTTACGGAGATCTCGGCGACTATGGCTACACCTTC,CASSYGDLGDYGYTF
TRBV4-1,NA,NA,TRBJ2-7,TGCGCCAGCAGCCGTCTGTCGCGGGACCCCCGAGACGAGCAGTACTTC,CASSRLSRDPRDEQYF
TRBV6-6,NA,NA,TRBJ2-2,TGTGCCAGCAGTTACTCGAACACCGAAAAGGAGCTGTTTTTT,CASSYSNTEKELFF
TRBV4-1,NA,TRBD1,TRBJ2-7,TGCGCCAGCAGCCCGACCGGGACAGGGGGCTACGAGCAGTACTTC,CASSPTGTGGYEQYF